This T cell receptor beta chain is from a study of a mutant IDH1 vaccine in newly diagnosed glioma. Germline loops: CDR1 SGDLS, CDR2 YYNGEE. Trimming removed 2 bases from V and 1 base from J, with 6 bases in between. The CDR3 totals 13 residues. The time point: week 11, during vaccination. Every single dose of the vaccine, 300 ug of mutant IDH1 20-mer peptide, came with topical imiquimod. Comments on this clone: The antigen remains unidentified. This CDR3 is also generated by other DNA sequences in the sample.

Sequencing was performed with immunoSEQ multiplex PCR; in TCRdb, only in-frame clones are kept and a portion is missing. This table holds around 62,000 clones, roughly 90% found once. The V gene is TRBV9, the J gene TRBJ2-5, with no clear D. This specimen was PBMCs, taken from a glioma patient whose treatment included an IDH1 peptide vaccine. The receptor comes from a man aged 35 to 55 with glioma. The CDR3 DNA reads as TGTGCCAGCAGCGTCCGAAGCCAAGAGACCCAGTACTTC. This sequence encodes CASSVRSQETQYF.